What follows are 13 T cell receptor beta chains derived from one specimen sequenced in a study of T cells in women clearing cervical HPV infection. Here immunoSEQ multiplex PCR was the method, and the copy in TCRdb shows in-frame clones only, minus some. Its table lists 30,000 to 35,000 clones. What was sequenced was blood buffy coat. The receptor source for this set is a woman between 18 and 69 years old with a cervical HPV16 infection that either progressed to CIN3+ or cleared (not recorded which).

Comment on this clone: Read coverage stops 3 residues before the CDR3 terminus; the germline J gene supplies the remainder. The V gene is TRBV19, the J gene TRBJ1-3, with unresolved D. CDR1 and CDR2 from the germline V gene are LNHDA and SQIVND (reference sequence). The CDR3 sequence is 15 residues long. V lost 3 bases and J 0 bases, leaving 9 bases between the germline ends. CDR3: CASSIQRSSGNTIYF. The DNA read from the CDR3 is TGTGCCAGTAGTATTCAGCGAAGCTCTGGAAACACC.

For this clone: With the read ending 3 residues before the CDR3 end, the germline J gene is used to fill in that end. V gene TRBV14 combines with J gene TRBJ1-2; D unresolved. Germline V lookup: CDR1 SGHDN, CDR2 FVKESK. The CDR3 length is 15 residues. CDR3 loop: CASSQQLAATDTYTF. The DNA read from the CDR3 is TGTGCCAGCAGCCAGCAACTAGCGGCCACAGATACC.

As regards this clone: The read ends 3 residues early relative to the CDR3; the germline J gene fills the gap. The chain couples TRBV30 to TRBJ1-5, with D possibly TRBD1 on 5 matching bases. V lost 1 base to trimming and J lost 5 bases, with 9 bases between them. In germline, CDR1 is GTSNPN, CDR2 SVGIG (reference sequence). The CDR3 spans 13 residues. The sequenced CDR3 bases are TGTGCCTGGAGTGCGGGGGGGGATCAGCCC. Amino acid sequence: CAWSAGGDQP. The whole CDR3 reads CAWSAGGDQPQHF.

In regard to this clone: The CDR3 end is not reached by the read, which stops 3 residues before it; the germline J gene fills it in. The V and J genes are TRBV6-1 and TRBJ2-1, with D perhaps TRBD2 (5 bases). Germline-derived CDR1 and CDR2 are MNHNS and SASEGT. The V and J ends lost 3 bases and 6 bases respectively, with 18 bases between them. The CDR3 is made up of 16 amino acids. Incomplete CDR3 DNA: TGTGCCAGCAGTGATCCCCCGGGGTCCGGAGGCAATGAG. Residues: CASSDPPGSGGNE. The CDR3 as a whole reads CASSDPPGSGGNEQFF.

A remark on this clone: Read coverage stops 3 residues before the CDR3 terminus; the germline J gene supplies the remainder. The chain employs TRBV5-4 and TRBJ2-3; no firm D call. The germline V gene encodes CDR1 SGHNT and CDR2 YYREEE (reference sequence). This CDR3 is 14 amino acids long. CDR3 DNA, as far as it was read: TGTGCCAGCAGCTTGGCGACTGAGTCAGTGACG. Protein sequence: CASSLATESVT. The full CDR3 protein is CASSLATESVTQYF.

A word on this clone: The read falls 3 residues short of the CDR3 end, and the missing part is taken from the germline J gene. The chain couples TRBV12-3 or TRBV12-4 to TRBJ2-5, with 12 bases matching TRBD2. J gave up 4 bases and V 5 bases, and 5 bases lay outside the gene matches. CDR3 length: 15 residues. The CDR3 region is CASSIGLAGLETQYF. The part of the CDR3 DNA that was read is TGTGCCAGCAGTATCGGACTAGCGGGGTTAGAGACC.

The CDR3 region is CAWRGQGGGYTF. The CDR3 DNA, read in part, is TGTGCCTGGAGAGGACAGGGGGGAGGC. The chain recombines TRBV30 with TRBJ1-2; 10 nucleotides match TRBD1. From the germline J gene comes the end of the CDR3, since the read stops 3 residues before it. The CDR3 contains 12 residues. Germline V gives CDR1 GTSNPN, CDR2 SVGIG (reference sequence).

CDR3 protein: CASARTDNTEAFF. The CDR3 DNA, read in part, is TGTGCCAGCGCGAGGACAGACAACACTGAA. The genes are TRBV6-2 or TRBV6-3 and TRBJ1-1; maybe TRBD1 (6 bases). Read coverage stops 3 residues before the CDR3 terminus; the germline J gene supplies the remainder. Per germline, CDR1 MNHEY and CDR2 SVGEGT. V gave up 8 bases and J gave up 2 bases, with 12 bases separating them. The CDR3 is 13 amino acids.

About this clone: Sequencing ends 3 residues short of the CDR3 end; the germline J gene provides the rest. This sequence joins TRBV7-8 and TRBJ2-5; the D gene is possibly TRBD1 (6 bases). V was clipped by 3 bases and J by 4 bases, with 18 bases between them. The CDR3 extends over 16 amino acids. Germline lookup yields CDR1 SGHVS and CDR2 FQNEAQ. CDR3 protein: CASSLGPGQGIETQYF. Incomplete CDR3 DNA: TGTGCCAGCAGCTTGGGGCCGGGACAAGGGATAGAGACC.

About this clone itself: The read halts 3 residues ahead of the CDR3 end, with the missing end drawn from the germline J gene. The J gene is TRBJ2-1, the V gene TRBV3-1 (or the pseudogene TRBV3-2), with 12 positions matching TRBD2. The V segment lost 3 bases and the J segment 9 bases; nucleotides outside the gene matches: 3. Germline assignment: CDR1 LGHDT and CDR2 YNNKEL (reference sequence). The CDR3 contains 14 residues. The CDR3 bases that were read are TGTGCCAGCAGCCACGGACTAGCGGGGATTGAG. It yields the protein CASSHGLAGIE. The whole CDR3 sequence is CASSHGLAGIEQFF.

Comment on this clone: The sequence runs out 3 residues before the end of the CDR3; the remainder is reconstructed from the germline J gene. This chain connects TRBV5-1 to TRBJ2-3; 9 positions agree with TRBD1. The length of the CDR3 is 15 residues. Trimming took 4 bases from V and 0 from J; bases not matched to a gene: 3. In germline, CDR1 is SGHRS, CDR2 YFSETQ. Partial CDR3 DNA: TGCGCCAGCAGCCCTGGACAGGGGAGCACAGATACG. Its protein product is CASSPGQGSTDT. The whole CDR3 sequence is CASSPGQGSTDTQYF.

Concerning this clone: Germline and junction disagree at one end, which may indicate a read error. From the germline J gene comes the end of the CDR3, since the read stops 3 residues before it. The sample carries other DNA sequences with the same CDR3. The chain couples TRBV19 to TRBJ1-3; 11 bases align to TRBD1. CDR1 is LNHDA and CDR2 is SQIVND in the germline V gene (reference sequence). CDR3 length: 19 amino acids. The CDR3 here is CASTLRTGGAKISGNTIYF. The DNA read from the CDR3 is TGTGCCAGTACCCTAAGGACAGGGGGCGCGAAGATATCTGGAAACACA.

With respect to this clone: The read comes to an end 3 residues before the CDR3 does, leaving the germline J gene to fill in the end. The chain recombines TRBV7-2 with TRBJ1-2; D not certain. The CDR3 consists of 13 residues. Looked up from germline, CDR1 is SGHTA and CDR2 is FQGNSA. The chain's CDR3 is CASSSGSKVSYTF. The CDR3 DNA, read in part, is TGTGCCAGCAGCTCCGGGTCTAAAGTTAGC. The entire variable domain, with the rest obtained from reference TRBV7-2 and TRBJ1-2, is as follows: GAGVSQSPSNKVTEKGKDVELRCDPISGHTALYWYRQSLGQGLEFLIYFQGNSAPDKSGLPSDRFSAERTGGSVSTLTIQRTQQEDSAVYLCASSSGSKVSYTFGSGTRLTVV.